The 11 T cell receptor beta chains in this list originate from one sample, sequenced in a study of T-cell reconstitution after alpha-beta-depleted transplantation in children. The TCRbeta library incorporated unique molecular identifiers. One entry per CDR3 protein, called by TCRdb with MiXCR from the PCR reads. The sample shows fewer than 350,000 distinct CDR3 sequences, 10% of them seen only once. Sample: PBMCs, taken before TCRalphabeta/CD19-depleted stem cell transplant. The receptors come from a boy in the first two years of life with acute myeloid leukemia, due to receive a stem cell transplant.

This chain links TRBV28 with TRBJ1-6, with D hard to call. Germline CDR1 reads MDHEN; CDR2 reads SYDVKM. The length of the CDR3 is 13 residues. Trimming removed 6 bases at V and 9 bases at J, with 12 bases between. The CDR3 spells CASRKGGGSPLHF. The CDR3 DNA reads as TGTGCCAGCAGGAAGGGAGGTGGTTCACCCCTCCACTTT.

Ten or more counts support this clonotype. CDR3 protein: CASSFWTGTNEQFF. In DNA form, the CDR3 reads TGTGCCAGCAGTTTCTGGACAGGAACGAATGAGCAGTTCTTC. The chain uses TRBV28 and TRBJ2-1; 7 bases line up with TRBD1. Germline V gene lookup returns CDR1 MDHEN and CDR2 SYDVKM. V lost 3 bases and J lost 7; bases outside the gene matches: 6. The CDR3 is made up of 14 amino acids.

At least ten counts were recorded for this clonotype. The J gene is TRBJ1-2, the V gene TRBV29-1, with D tentatively TRBD1 (6 bases). V lost 7 bases, J lost 0 bases, and 18 bases lay in between. Germline V gene lookup returns CDR1 SQVTM and CDR2 ANQGSEA. The CDR3 loop spans 15 amino acids. CDR3 nucleotides: TGCAGCGCCGCACCACAGGGATACTCTAACTATGGCTACACCTTC. Translated, it gives CSAAPQGYSNYGYTF.

There are many counts of this clonotype. The rearrangement uses TRBV6-5 and TRBJ2-6; D ambiguous. This CDR3 is 16 amino acids long. Germline lookup yields CDR1 MNHEY and CDR2 SVGAGI. V lost 0 bases to trimming and J lost 4 bases, with 10 bases between them. CDR3 DNA sequence: TGTGCCAGCAGTTACTCGATGGCTCCGGGGGCCAACGTCCTGACTTTC. It yields the protein CASSYSMAPGANVLTF.

The table lists this clonotype with many counts. The gene calls are TRBV7-9 and TRBJ2-7; unclear D gene. The CDR3 covers 14 residues. Trimming took off 5 bases at V and 2 bases at J, with 13 bases between the two ends. Germline CDR1 and CDR2: SEHNR and FQNEAQ (reference sequence). CDR3 sequence: CASSPVTPAYEQYF. Written as DNA, the CDR3 is TGTGCCAGCAGCCCCGTCACCCCCGCCTACGAGCAGTACTTC.

This clonotype was detected only a few times. V usage is TRBV20-1 and J usage is TRBJ2-7, with D tentatively TRBD2 (6 bases). Germline CDR1 is DFQATT and CDR2 is SNEGSKA (reference sequence). The CDR3 spans 14 residues. V gave up 5 bases and J gave up 3 bases, with 17 bases separating them. CDR3: CSAESGTAYYEQYF. DNA for the CDR3: TGCAGTGCTGAATCCGGGACTGCCTACTACGAGCAGTACTTC.

This clonotype has ten or more counts. J is TRBJ2-7 and V is TRBV15; D is perhaps TRBD2 (6 bases). V lost 0 bases and J lost 8, with 11 bases in between. Per the germline V gene, CDR1 is LNHNV and CDR2 is YYDKDF (reference sequence). The CDR3 extends over 13 amino acids. DNA for the CDR3: TGTGCCACCAGCAGAGATGGAGGGAACCAGCAGTACTTC. Translated, it gives CATSRDGGNQQYF.

This clonotype was detected many times. The V call is TRBV4-2, the J call TRBJ2-1; D not certain. Trimming shortened V by 0 bases and J by 4 bases, and 10 bases separated the two germline ends. From germline, CDR1 is LGHNA and CDR2 YNFKEQ. The CDR3 runs to 15 residues. The CDR3 here is CASSQDNHFYNEQFF. CDR3 DNA sequence: TGTGCCAGCAGCCAAGACAATCACTTTTACAATGAGCAGTTCTTC.

This clonotype was seen at least ten times. J is TRBJ2-7 and V is TRBV5-5, with D tentatively TRBD2 (5 bases). V was pared by 9 bases and J by 3 bases, with 19 bases between. This CDR3 contains 14 residues. From germline, CDR1 is SGHKS and CDR2 YYEKEE (reference sequence). CDR3 DNA sequence: TGTGCCACCAGTGAGGGTGACATCCGCTACGAGCAGTACTTC. It encodes CATSEGDIRYEQYF.

A remark on this clonotype: Since a much larger clone is just one base distant, this may be a read error. V is TRBV7-1 and J is TRBJ2-1; either TRBD1 or TRBD2 may supply D (6 bases each). TRBV7-1 is recorded as an ORF, its role being uncertain. The ends were cut back, 5 bases at V and 12 bases at J, with 47 bases in the middle. The CDR3 is made up of 23 amino acids. The CDR3 is CASSKNRTDQVPYRDSLSFAQFF. For the CDR3, the DNA is TGTGCCAGCAGCAAAAATCGGACAGACCAGGTCCCTTACCGGGACTCCCTCTCCTTTGCGCAGTTCTTC.

As for this clonotype: Being one base from a much bigger clone, this may be a read error. The chain couples TRBV4-3 to TRBJ2-1; 9 bases match TRBD1. The germline gives CDR1 LGHNA, CDR2 YSLEER. This CDR3 spans 19 amino acids. Trimming took 5 bases from V and 3 from J; bases not matched to a gene: 17. The CDR3 sequence: CASSDPKEYRDRDYNEQFF. CDR3 nucleotide sequence: TGCGCCAGCAGCGACCCCAAAGAATATAGGGACAGGGACTACAATGAGCAGTTCTTC.